Below are 24 T cell receptor beta chains sequenced from a single sample in a study of OX40 agonist ivuxolimab in advanced cancers. Libraries were prepared by immunoSEQ multiplex PCR; TCRdb keeps only in-frame clonotypes and omits some of them. Among roughly 70,000 clones listed, about nine tenths were seen once. This material consisted of CD4+ or CD8+ T cells sorted from blood, taken in a trial of the OX40 agonist ivuxolimab. The source is an adult with an advanced solid tumor such as melanoma, head and neck, liver or kidney cancer.

The chain recombines TRBV7-3 with TRBJ2-7, with 7 positions matching TRBD2. CDR1 is SGHTA and CDR2 is FQGTGA in the germline V gene. This CDR3 region has 14 residues. The V segment lost 4 bases and the J segment 6 bases; nucleotides outside the gene matches: 9. CDR3: CASSSGTTASEQYF. The DNA for the CDR3 is TGTGCCAGCAGCTCCGGGACTACCGCGAGCGAGCAGTACTTC.

The chain combines TRBV27 with TRBJ2-7; D remains ambiguous. This CDR3 has 15 amino acids. The V end was cut by 3 bases, the J end by 3 bases, with 15 bases between. Germline V lookup: CDR1 MNHEY, CDR2 SMNVEV (reference sequence). The CDR3, as DNA: TGTGCCAGCAGTTTGGCAGCGACGACCTACTACGAGCAGTACTTC. Amino acid sequence: CASSLAATTYYEQYF.

The rearrangement links TRBV7-9 to TRBJ2-5; D is perhaps TRBD2 (6 bases). Germline CDR1 SEHNR, CDR2 FQNEAQ (reference sequence). The CDR3 consists of 12 residues. With 5 bases removed from V and 5 bases from J, the gap between germline ends came to 9 bases. CDR3 DNA sequence: TGTGCCAGCAGCCGAGGAGGGGAGACCCAGTACTTC. Translation: CASSRGGETQYF.

The rearrangement links TRBV2 to TRBJ2-1; 7 nucleotides agree with TRBD1. Trimming at V came to 5 bases and at J to 6 bases, leaving 7 bases not matched to a gene. This CDR3 has 14 residues. The germline gives CDR1 SNHLY, CDR2 FYNNEI. The CDR3 loop reads CASSRDSAFNEQFF. The CDR3 DNA reads TGTGCCAGCAGTCGGGACAGCGCGTTCAATGAGCAGTTCTTC. Full variable domain (outside the CDR3, taken from reference TRBV2 and TRBJ2-1): EPEVTQTPSHQVTQMGQEVILRCVPISNHLYFYWYRQILGQKVEFLVSFYNNEISEKSEIFDDQFSVERPDGSNFTLKIRSTKLEDSAMYFCASSRDSAFNEQFFGPGTRLTVL.

This clone was seen a single time. The chain recombines TRBV6-5 with TRBJ1-3; a possible D gene is TRBD1 (5 bases). The CDR3 runs to 14 residues. The V end was cut by 2 bases, the J end by 4 bases, with 9 bases between. CDR1 and CDR2 from the germline V gene are MNHEY and SVGAGI. The CDR3 coding sequence is TGTGCCAGCAGTTACCGGGGACCCGGAAACACCATATATTTT. It translates to CASSYRGPGNTIYF.

The chain carries TRBV25-1 and TRBJ1-2, with 7 bases lining up with TRBD1. The V segment lost 1 base and the J segment 7 bases; nucleotides outside the gene matches: 3. The CDR3 runs to 13 residues. Germline CDR1 reads MGHDK; CDR2 reads SYGVNS. The CDR3 spells CASSEWTGGGYTF. In DNA form, the CDR3 reads TGTGCCAGCAGTGAATGGACAGGTGGTGGCTACACCTTC.

The chain combines TRBV5-4 with TRBJ2-7; 8 bases agree with TRBD2. Looked up from germline, CDR1 is SGHNT and CDR2 is YYREEE (reference sequence). The CDR3 contains 15 residues. After removal of 0 bases from V and 2 bases from J, the junction contained 4 bases not matched to a gene. CDR3: CASSLASGPAYEQYF. CDR3 nucleotides: TGTGCCAGCAGCTTGGCTAGCGGGCCCGCCTACGAGCAGTACTTC.

The chain has TRBV28 and TRBJ1-4; D may be TRBD1 (6 bases). V lost 5 bases and J 5 bases, leaving 15 bases between the germline ends. The CDR3 runs 15 residues. CDR1 MDHEN and CDR2 SYDVKM come from the germline V gene. This CDR3 reads CASSPPGGRNEKLFF. In DNA, the CDR3 is TGTGCCAGCAGTCCCCCCGGGGGGCGGAATGAAAAACTGTTTTTT.

This clone has only a few counts. V and J are TRBV4-2 and TRBJ2-3; 8 bases match TRBD2. This CDR3 region has 15 residues. Germline loops: CDR1 LGHNA, CDR2 YNFKEQ. V was clipped by 8 bases and J by 0 bases; unmatched bases: 7. CDR3: CASSLAGRSTDTQYF. The CDR3 region has the DNA TGTGCCAGCTCCCTAGCGGGCCGCAGCACAGATACGCAGTATTTT.

This rearrangement joins TRBV5-5 to TRBJ1-1; D not resolved. The ends were cut back, 1 base at V and 2 bases at J, with 6 bases in the middle. This CDR3 is built from 13 residues. The V gene's germline CDR1 is SGHKS and CDR2 YYEKEE (reference sequence). This CDR3 is CASSLSLNTEAFF. CDR3 nucleotides: TGTGCCAGCAGCTTGTCGTTAAACACTGAAGCTTTCTTT. Based on the CDR3 plus reference TRBV5-5 and TRBJ1-1, the full variable domain is DAGVTQSPTHLIKTRGQQVTLRCSPISGHKSVSWYQQVLGQGPQFIFQYYEKEERGRGNFPDRFSARQFPNYSSELNVNALLLGDSALYLCASSLSLNTEAFFGQGTRLTVV.

CDR3 DNA sequence: TGCGCCAGCAGTGAGAAGGGGTGGGAGACCCAGTACTTC. This encodes CASSEKGWETQYF. This chain links TRBV10-2 with TRBJ2-5, with D perhaps matching TRBD1 (5 bases). The V and J ends lost 2 bases and 5 bases respectively, with 9 bases between them. Germline-derived CDR1 and CDR2 are WSHSY and SAAADI. The CDR3 is 13 residues long.

The chain recombines TRBV21-1 with TRBJ2-7; the listed D gene, TRBD2, was not tested against the DNA. TRBV21-1 counts as a pseudogene. The CDR3 runs 16 residues. CDR3 residues: CASSNGRGGASYEQYF. The DNA for the CDR3 is TGTGCCAGCAGCAATGGGAGGGGGGGCGCATCCTACGAGCAGTACTTC.

This rearrangement joins TRBV6-1 to TRBJ1-4; 9 nucleotides agree with TRBD1. The CDR3 covers 14 residues. V was pared by 5 bases and J by 8 bases, with 6 bases of the junction left unmatched. From germline, CDR1 is MNHNS and CDR2 SASEGT. The CDR3 sequence: CASSQQGAGEKLFF. CDR3 sequence (DNA): TGTGCCAGCAGTCAACAGGGGGCAGGGGAAAAACTGTTTTTT.

The J gene is TRBJ2-1, the V gene TRBV10-2, with 8 bases that match TRBD1. Germline assignment: CDR1 WSHSY and CDR2 SAAADI. The CDR3 sequence is 13 residues long. V gave up 3 bases and J gave up 13 bases; unmatched junction bases: 8. CDR3 DNA: TGCGCCAGCAGTGACCTCAGTGGGACAGGTCAGTTCTTC. It encodes CASSDLSGTGQFF.

V is TRBV19 and J is TRBJ2-2; 8 bases line up with TRBD2. Germline loops: CDR1 LNHDA, CDR2 SQIVND (reference sequence). Trimming cost V 5 bases and J 3 bases; bases outside gene matches: 11. CDR3 length: 17 amino acids. CDR3 bases: TGTGCCAGTAGTCCAGCAAGCGGGAGATCGGACACCGGGGAGCTGTTTTTT. Amino acid sequence: CASSPASGRSDTGELFF.

This chain uses TRBV11-3 with TRBJ2-3; 10 bases agree with TRBD1. The CDR3 is 16 amino acids. Germline lookup yields CDR1 SGHNT and CDR2 YENEEA. The V gene end was trimmed by 5 bases and the J gene end by 8 bases; junction bases not matched to a gene: 13. CDR3 region: CASSPGPGQGLRTQYF. The CDR3 DNA follows: TGTGCCAGCAGCCCCGGGCCGGGACAGGGGTTACGTACGCAGTATTTT.

This sequence joins TRBV6-5 and TRBJ1-5; D not certain. Trimming took off 7 bases at V and 6 bases at J, with 10 bases between the two ends. There are 12 residues in the CDR3. The germline CDR1 and CDR2 sequences are MNHEY and SVGAGI. CDR3 sequence: CASTSSGQPQHF. In nucleotides, the CDR3 is TGTGCCAGCACCTCCTCGGGTCAGCCCCAGCATTTT.

This chain connects TRBV30 to TRBJ1-2; D not certain. The V gene lost 4 bases and the J gene lost 1 base, with 13 bases spanning the gap. The CDR3 is 14 amino acids. The germline V gene has CDR1 GTSNPN and CDR2 SVGIG (reference sequence). The CDR3 coding sequence is TGTGCCTGGAAGGCTATAGCCTATAACTATGGCTACACCTTC. Translating it yields CAWKAIAYNYGYTF.

The J gene is TRBJ2-3, the V gene TRBV4-1; D unclear. The CDR3 consists of 13 residues. The germline V gene encodes CDR1 MGHRA and CDR2 YSYEKL. Trimming took off 0 bases at V and 4 bases at J, with 5 bases between the two ends. DNA of the CDR3: TGCGCCAGCAGCCAAGAGTCCCCAGATACGCAGTATTTT. Translated: CASSQESPDTQYF.

The V call is TRBV27, the J call TRBJ1-4; 7 nucleotides align to TRBD1. There are 17 residues in the CDR3. J lost 2 bases, V lost 3 bases, and 9 bases had no gene match. CDR1 and CDR2 (germline): MNHEY, SMNVEV (reference sequence). The CDR3 DNA reads as TGTGCCAGCAGTTTTTCCATGGGACAGCTCACTAATGAAAAACTGTTTTTT. Translated, it gives CASSFSMGQLTNEKLFF.

This chain links TRBV5-1 with TRBJ1-2; 8 bases line up with TRBD1. V was pared by 4 bases and J by 8 bases, with 10 bases of the junction left unmatched. Germline V CDR1 and CDR2: SGHRS, YFSETQ. The CDR3 spans 14 residues. CDR3 protein: CASSPGGTSGGYTF. The CDR3 DNA is TGCGCCAGCAGCCCAGGGGGCACATCGGGCGGCTACACCTTC.

The chain links TRBV18 to TRBJ1-1, with D possibly matching TRBD1 (5 bases). Looked up from germline, CDR1 is KGHSH and CDR2 is LQKENI. This CDR3 is built from 16 residues. V was trimmed by 2 bases and J by 4 bases, leaving 17 bases between them. The CDR3 DNA is TGTGCCAGCTCACCAGATGGGGCCAGGGCTCGCACTGAAGCTTTCTTT. Translation gives CASSPDGARARTEAFF. Full variable domain (remainder filled in from reference TRBV18 and TRBJ1-1): NAGVMQNPRHLVRRRGQEARLRCSPMKGHSHVYWYRQLPEEGLKFMVYLQKENIIDESGMPKERFSAEFPKEGPSILRIQQVVRGDSAAYFCASSPDGARARTEAFFGQGTRLTVV.

J is TRBJ2-2 and V is TRBV5-1; D is unresolved. The germline V gene encodes CDR1 SGHRS and CDR2 YFSETQ. CDR3 size: 14 residues. V gave up 4 bases and J gave up 6 bases, with 13 bases separating them. CDR3 DNA sequence: TGCGCCAGCAGCCCTATGGATCGCTCCGGGGAGCTGTTTTTT. This encodes CASSPMDRSGELFF.

In this sample, this clone turned up once. For the CDR3, the DNA is TGTGCCAGTAGTATGGAAAGAAGGGACTCCTACGAGCAGTACTTC. It specifies CASSMERRDSYEQYF. The V gene is TRBV19, the J gene TRBJ2-7; no reliable D call. Trimming shortened V by 3 bases and J by 0 bases, and 12 bases separated the two germline ends. CDR1 and CDR2 (germline): LNHDA, SQIVND (reference sequence). CDR3 size: 15 residues.